One sample yielded the 29 T cell receptor beta chains listed below, sequenced in a study of persistence of HIV-infected CD4 T cells (dated by TCRdb to between 2020 and 2021). These receptors' targets are unknown. What the treatment or condition label conveys for this sample: suppressive antiretroviral therapy. Cells were stimulated with anti-CD3/anti-CD28 magnetic beads as a nonspecific positive control representing the CD4+ T cell repertoire. Responding CD4+ T cells were sorted on the basis of upregulation of both CD40 ligand and CD69. TCRbeta repertoires were sequenced from genomic DNA with the immunoSEQ hsTCRB assay version 4 in survey mode. TCRdb obtained this table from immuneACCESS and retained in-frame rearrangements with V and J assigned. These tables miss some clones; where compared with another copy, unresolved V genes account for less than half of the shortfall, and the remainder is unexplained. This sample comprises around 40,000 clones, about 87% of them detected only once. The ten largest account for approximately 0.45% of the sample.

Sample: CD4+ T cells sorted from PBMCs after approximately 20-hour stimulation, taken from a patient who received antiretroviral therapy. The cell subset or site label corresponds to: CD40L+CD69+ CD4 T cells responding to anti-CD3/anti-CD28 beads, representing the overall repertoire. These receptors came from an adult woman with HIV who was CMV-seropositive.

The chain combines TRBV19 with TRBJ1-5, with D tentatively TRBD1 (6 bases). Germline values: CDR1 LNHDA, CDR2 SQIVND (reference sequence). The CDR3 covers 12 residues. Trimming took off 4 bases at V and 5 bases at J, with 6 bases between the two ends. The CDR3 sequence: CASSTGDQPQHF. DNA for the CDR3: TGTGCCAGTAGTACAGGGGATCAGCCCCAGCATTTT.

CDR3 in DNA: TGTGCCAGCAGCGTATCCGGGACCCGGTACAATGAGCAGTTCTTC. Protein: CASSVSGTRYNEQFF. The chain is built from TRBV9 and TRBJ2-1, with D perhaps TRBD1 or TRBD2 (5 bases each). The CDR3 spans 15 residues. V lost 1 base and J lost 4, with 12 bases in between. CDR1 and CDR2 (germline): SGDLS, YYNGEE.

This sequence joins TRBV24-1 and TRBJ1-5; D unclear. Germline CDR1 reads KGHDR; CDR2 reads SFDVKD. Trimming stripped 3 bases from V and 1 base from J, with 3 bases between. This CDR3 comprises 13 residues. Here the CDR3 DNA reads TGTGCCACCAGTGATCGCAGCAATCAGCCCCAGCATTTT. Translated: CATSDRSNQPQHF.

The chain recombines TRBV5-1 with TRBJ1-2; perhaps TRBD1 as D (5 bases). V shed 0 bases and J shed 7 bases, with 16 bases lying between them. CDR3 length equals 15 residues. The germline V gene has CDR1 SGHRS and CDR2 YFSETQ. The CDR3 DNA reads TGCGCCAGCAGCTTGGAGGCCAGGGCGGGAGTTGGCTACACCTTC. Protein: CASSLEARAGVGYTF. Looking up the rest from reference TRBV5-1 and TRBJ1-2 gives the full variable domain: KAGVTQTPRYLIKTRGQQVTLSCSPISGHRSVSWYQQTPGQGLQFLFEYFSETQRNKGNFPGRFSGRQFSNSRSEMNVSTLELGDSALYLCASSLEARAGVGYTFGSGTRLTVV.

The rearrangement links TRBV19 to TRBJ1-6; no firm D call. Germline CDR1 LNHDA, CDR2 SQIVND (reference sequence). This CDR3 is built from 14 residues. V was clipped by 3 bases and J by 8 bases, with 11 bases between them. The CDR3 spells CASSIGPMDSPLHF. CDR3 sequence (DNA): TGTGCCAGTAGTATCGGGCCTATGGATTCACCCCTCCACTTT. Complete variable domain (other parts from reference TRBV19 and TRBJ1-6): DGGITQSPKYLFRKEGQNVTLSCEQNLNHDAMYWYRQDPGQGLRLIYYSQIVNDFQKGDIAEGYSVSREKKESFPLTVTSAQKNPTAFYLCASSIGPMDSPLHFGNGTRLTVT.

The rearrangement uses TRBV5-1 and TRBJ1-4, with a tentative D call TRBD1 (5 bases). V was clipped by 5 bases and J by 4 bases, with 12 bases between them. Germline lookup yields CDR1 SGHRS and CDR2 YFSETQ. The CDR3 consists of 14 residues. The chain's CDR3 is CASSGGAGNEKLFF. DNA of the CDR3: TGCGCCAGCAGTGGAGGGGCGGGTAATGAAAAACTGTTTTTT.

The chain employs TRBV10-3 and TRBJ1-1; D gene ambiguous. Trimming pared 10 bases from V and 0 bases from J, leaving 12 bases between. The CDR3 totals 13 residues. Germline-derived CDR1 and CDR2 are ENHRY and SYGVKD. CDR3 residues: CATQVSMNTEAFF. The CDR3 DNA follows: TGTGCCACTCAGGTGTCCATGAACACTGAAGCTTTCTTT.

V is TRBV5-4 and J is TRBJ2-2; D call uncertain. CDR3 length: 15 residues. V was shortened by 0 bases and J by 1 base, with 7 bases between the two germline ends. Germline lookup yields CDR1 SGHNT and CDR2 YYREEE (reference sequence). CDR3 sequence: CASSLDPMNTGELFF. The DNA for the CDR3 is TGTGCCAGCAGCTTGGATCCTATGAACACCGGGGAGCTGTTTTTT.

The chain combines TRBV7-3 with TRBJ1-1; D gene uncertain. Germline-derived CDR1 and CDR2 are SGHTA and FQGTGA. The CDR3 spans 15 residues. Trimming removed 1 base at V and 0 bases at J, with 9 bases between. This CDR3 is CASSLMGDMNTEAFF. CDR3 DNA: TGTGCCAGCAGCTTAATGGGCGACATGAACACTGAAGCTTTCTTT.

The rearrangement uses TRBV10-3 and TRBJ2-5, with TRBD2 matching 12 bases. Germline assignment: CDR1 ENHRY and CDR2 SYGVKD. The V segment lost 11 bases and the J segment 2 bases; nucleotides outside the gene matches: 9. This CDR3 comprises 15 residues. CDR3 loop: CAAILGTSGQETQYF. In nucleotides, the CDR3 is TGTGCCGCCATACTAGGGACTAGCGGGCAAGAGACCCAGTACTTC.

The J gene is TRBJ1-6, the V gene TRBV5-6; tentatively, D is TRBD1 (5 bases). V was shortened by 3 bases and J by 8 bases, with 9 bases between the two germline ends. The CDR3 is made up of 13 amino acids. The V gene's germline CDR1 is SGHDT and CDR2 YYEEEE. CDR3 sequence (DNA): TGTGCCAGCAGCTCCTTGGGGGATTCACCCCTCCACTTT. Protein: CASSSLGDSPLHF.

The CDR3 DNA sequence: TGTGCCAGCAGCCTCCAGGATGCCAAAAACATTCAGTACTTC. Its translation is CASSLQDAKNIQYF. This chain uses TRBV14 with TRBJ2-4; D unclear. The V gene lost 4 bases and the J gene lost 1 base, with 8 bases spanning the gap. Germline CDR1 reads SGHDN; CDR2 reads FVKESK. This CDR3 has 14 amino acids.

The chain employs TRBV19 and TRBJ1-1; D is unresolved. V lost 0 bases, J lost 7 bases, and 9 bases lay in between. The V gene's germline CDR1 is LNHDA and CDR2 SQIVND (reference sequence). CDR3 length equals 13 residues. CDR3 protein: CASSIDRMGEAFF. CDR3 DNA: TGTGCCAGTAGTATAGATCGGATGGGTGAAGCTTTCTTT.

The V call is TRBV7-9, the J call TRBJ1-1; 7 bases are shared with TRBD1. The CDR3 consists of 14 residues. Trimming took 5 bases from V and 3 from J; bases not matched to a gene: 6. Germline lookup yields CDR1 SEHNR and CDR2 FQNEAQ (reference sequence). CDR3 nucleotides: TGTGCCAGCAGCCCGACAGGGAGAGACACTGAAGCTTTCTTT. Its protein is CASSPTGRDTEAFF.

The table lists this clone with a count of one. This chain joins TRBV5-1 and TRBJ2-3, with D perhaps matching TRBD1 (5 bases). V was pared by 0 bases and J by 4 bases, with 18 bases between. Germline V CDR1 and CDR2: SGHRS, YFSETQ. The CDR3 spans 17 residues. CDR3 loop: CASSLESPGWSPDTQYF. CDR3 nucleotides: TGCGCCAGCAGCTTGGAGTCGCCAGGGTGGAGTCCAGATACGCAGTATTTT.

The chain couples TRBV7-6 to TRBJ1-6, with 8 bases that match TRBD1. The CDR3 runs to 15 residues. Germline V gives CDR1 SGHVS, CDR2 FNYEAQ. V shed 5 bases, J shed 5 bases, and the junction held 5 bases outside the gene matches. CDR3 in amino acids: CASSTDRADNSPLHF. The CDR3 DNA sequence: TGTGCCAGCAGCACGGACAGGGCCGATAATTCACCCCTCCACTTT.

The rearrangement links TRBV7-6 to TRBJ1-3, with 9 bases lining up with TRBD1. This CDR3 has 14 amino acids. Unmatched junction bases numbered 2, after V lost 5 bases and J lost 3 bases. Germline V gene data show CDR1 as SGHVS and CDR2 as FNYEAQ. The CDR3 DNA reads as TGTGCCAGCAGCGCGGGACAGGGTGGAAACACCATATATTTT. Its translation is CASSAGQGGNTIYF.

The V call is TRBV6-5, the J call TRBJ2-2; possibly TRBD1 for D (5 bases). CDR3 length equals 14 residues. Germline-derived CDR1 and CDR2 are MNHEY and SVGAGI. V lost 8 bases and J lost 3, with 13 bases in between. The CDR3 DNA follows: TGTGCCAGCGGAAAAGGGGTATACACCGGGGAGCTGTTTTTT. Its translation is CASGKGVYTGELFF.

This clone showed up just once. The chain recombines TRBV4-1 with TRBJ2-7; 11 nucleotides agree with TRBD1. The CDR3 has 16 amino acids. V gave up 6 bases and J gave up 2 bases; unmatched junction bases: 9. Germline V CDR1 and CDR2: MGHRA, YSYEKL. CDR3 DNA: TGCGCCAGCAGTCGTGTCCCGGGACAGGGGGCCTACGAGCAGTACTTC. Translating gives CASSRVPGQGAYEQYF.

The J gene is TRBJ2-7, the V gene TRBV9; 8 bases are a match to TRBD1. Germline trimming cut 4 bases from V and 2 bases from J; bases unmatched to any gene: 5. The germline V gene encodes CDR1 SGDLS and CDR2 YYNGEE. The CDR3 runs 14 residues. The CDR3 spells CASSPRDRTYEQYF. The CDR3 coding sequence is TGTGCCAGCAGCCCTCGGGACAGGACCTACGAGCAGTACTTC.

The rearrangement uses TRBV19 and TRBJ1-5, with D possibly matching TRBD1 (6 bases). Germline V gives CDR1 LNHDA, CDR2 SQIVND (reference sequence). Trimming pared 5 bases from V and 4 bases from J, leaving 15 bases between. CDR3 length: 15 amino acids. The CDR3 spells CASSPLGGPNQPQHF. In DNA form, the CDR3 reads TGTGCCAGTAGTCCCCTAGGGGGGCCAAATCAGCCCCAGCATTTT.

The V call is TRBV5-6, the J call TRBJ1-1; D call uncertain. Trimming shortened V by 3 bases and J by 2 bases, and 11 bases separated the two germline ends. Germline lookup yields CDR1 SGHDT and CDR2 YYEEEE. The CDR3 has 14 amino acids. CDR3 coding DNA: TGTGCCAGCAGCTGGACCGAAGGTAACACTGAAGCTTTCTTT. Translation: CASSWTEGNTEAFF.

V gene TRBV7-2 combines with J gene TRBJ2-1; TRBD1 agrees at 7 bases. The CDR3 length is 13 residues. The germline V gene has CDR1 SGHTA and CDR2 FQGNSA. Germline trimming cut 5 bases from V and 6 bases from J; bases unmatched to any gene: 4. CDR3 region: CASSNTGVNEQFF. In nucleotides, the CDR3 is TGTGCCAGCAGCAATACAGGGGTCAATGAGCAGTTCTTC. Full variable domain (rest looked up from reference TRBV7-2 and TRBJ2-1): GAGVSQSPSNKVTEKGKDVELRCDPISGHTALYWYRQSLGQGLEFLIYFQGNSAPDKSGLPSDRFSAERTGGSVSTLTIQRTQQEDSAVYLCASSNTGVNEQFFGPGTRLTVL.

CDR3 nucleotide sequence: TGTGCCAGCAGCACGGGGACAGGAAAAGCCTACGAGCAGTACTTC. Amino acid sequence: CASSTGTGKAYEQYF. The chain employs TRBV5-4 and TRBJ2-7, with 8 bases identical to TRBD1. CDR3 length: 15 residues. Losses at the gene ends were 4 bases for V and 2 bases for J; bases not matched to a gene: 8. Germline CDR1 is SGHNT and CDR2 is YYREEE (reference sequence).

V usage is TRBV5-1 and J usage is TRBJ2-3; tentatively, D is TRBD1 (6 bases). The CDR3 has 14 residues. V shed 1 base and J shed 3 bases, with 9 bases lying between them. Germline values: CDR1 SGHRS, CDR2 YFSETQ. DNA of the CDR3: TGCGCCAGCAGCTTGCAGGGGAGAACAGATACGCAGTATTTT. Translation gives CASSLQGRTDTQYF.

V is TRBV6-5 and J is TRBJ2-7; D remains unclear. CDR1 is MNHEY, CDR2 SVGAGI, per germline. V lost 6 bases, J lost 7 bases, and 22 bases lay in between. The CDR3 runs to 15 residues. This chain's CDR3 is CASSALAGDGREQYV. CDR3 DNA: TGTGCCAGCAGCGCTCTCGCTGGGGATGGGCGAGAGCAGTACGTC.

CDR3 sequence: CASSEGFGGYGYTF. The CDR3 nucleotides are TGTGCCAGCAGTGAAGGATTTGGGGGTTATGGCTACACCTTC. The V and J genes are TRBV6-1 and TRBJ1-2; tentative D call: TRBD1 (5 bases). CDR1 and CDR2 (germline): MNHNS, SASEGT. CDR3 length: 14 amino acids. The ends were cut back, 1 base at V and 5 bases at J, with 11 bases in the middle.

The gene calls are TRBV5-4 and TRBJ1-2, with D unclear. Trimming left V 0 bases short and J 4 bases short, with 7 bases between. Germline loops: CDR1 SGHNT, CDR2 YYREEE (reference sequence). The CDR3 extends over 13 amino acids. The CDR3 DNA reads TGTGCCAGCAGCTTGGAGGGAGGCTATGGCTACACCTTC. This codes for CASSLEGGYGYTF.

The chain combines TRBV7-2 with TRBJ1-4, with TRBD1 matching 11 bases. Per germline, CDR1 SGHTA and CDR2 FQGNSA. J lost 7 bases, V lost 0 bases, and 4 bases had no gene match. The CDR3 contains 16 residues. CDR3: CASSLARDRGSEKLFF. As DNA, the CDR3 is TGTGCCAGCAGCTTAGCGAGGGACAGGGGGAGTGAAAAACTGTTTTTT.